These 18 T cell receptor beta chains were all obtained from the same sample, sequenced in a study of regulatory T cells in long-lasting Graves disease. Both iRepertoire HTBI primers and Arm-PCR of CDR3 regions were used to build the TCR beta libraries. TCRdb analysed the multiplex PCR reads with MiXCR anew, one entry per CDR3 protein. The sample has roughly 350,000 distinct CDR3 sequences; about a sixth are singletons. Time point here: newly diagnosed GD, antithyroid drugs for less than 3 months. RNA from PBMCs was the source of the TCR library. These data also featured in a second study, about T cells in Graves' hyperthyroidism and ophthalmopathy.

Source: peripheral blood mononuclear cells (PBMCs), taken at new diagnosis, from a patient treated with antithyroid drugs. Receptors originate from a man aged 40-55 years with Graves disease.

This sequence joins TRBV5-4 and TRBJ2-4; no clear D. The germline CDR1 and CDR2 sequences are SGHNT and YYREEE (reference sequence). The CDR3 is 13 residues long. V dropped 0 bases and J dropped 3 bases, with 4 bases sitting between them. The CDR3 nucleotides read TGTGCCAGCAGCTTGGGCAGCAAAAACATTCAGTACTTC. Its protein is CASSLGSKNIQYF.

This clonotype was observed a handful of times. The chain carries TRBV5-5 and TRBJ2-7; D remains unclear. Germline V gene lookup returns CDR1 SGHKS and CDR2 YYEKEE (reference sequence). V lost 0 bases, J lost 5 bases, and 6 bases lay in between. CDR3 size: 12 residues. The CDR3 reads CASSLVGNEQYF. Written as DNA, the CDR3 is TGTGCCAGCAGCTTGGTGGGGAACGAGCAGTACTTC.

This clonotype has a handful of counts. The chain recombines TRBV30 with TRBJ2-3; 9 bases align to TRBD2. Germline assignment: CDR1 GTSNPN and CDR2 SVGIG (reference sequence). This CDR3 is built from 13 residues. The junction had 4 bases not matched to a gene; V was cut back by 4 bases and J by 5 bases. DNA of the CDR3: TGTGCCTGGACTAGCGGGGTTGGAGATACGCAGTATTTT. Translation gives CAWTSGVGDTQYF.

The sample holds many counts of this clonotype. The genes are TRBV15 and TRBJ2-7; perhaps TRBD2 as D (6 bases). This CDR3 comprises 18 residues. V lost 0 bases and J 1 base, leaving 19 bases between the germline ends. The V gene's germline CDR1 is LNHNV and CDR2 YYDKDF (reference sequence). The chain's CDR3 is CATSRDRGGRIGSYEQYF. The CDR3 DNA is TGTGCCACCAGCAGAGATCGTGGGGGGAGAATAGGGTCCTACGAGCAGTACTTC.

This clonotype has ten or more counts. This rearrangement joins TRBV2 to TRBJ1-2, with D unresolved. Between the trimmed V and J ends, which lost 4 bases and 8 bases, there was a span of 20 bases. The length of the CDR3 is 15 residues. Germline CDR1 SNHLY, CDR2 FYNNEI. This CDR3 is CASSGTFTTSQGYTF. The CDR3 DNA follows: TGTGCCAGCAGTGGGACCTTTACGACATCCCAGGGCTACACCTTC.

This clonotype was counted at least ten times. The gene calls are TRBV4-3 and TRBJ2-5; D not resolved. The germline V gene encodes CDR1 LGHNA and CDR2 YSLEER. The CDR3 totals 13 residues. V was trimmed by 0 bases and J by 3 bases, leaving 5 bases between them. The CDR3 protein is CASSQDLEETQYF. The CDR3 nucleotides are TGCGCCAGCAGCCAAGATCTGGAAGAGACCCAGTACTTC.

Of note for this clonotype: One junction end does not reproduce the germline sequence, and a read error may be involved. The chain couples TRBV7-6 to TRBJ1-3; D is unclear. CDR1 is SGHVS and CDR2 is FNYEAQ in the germline V gene. This CDR3 is 15 amino acids long. CDR3: CASSPGRISGSTIYF. The CDR3 DNA follows: TGTGCCAGCAGCCCCGGACGGATCTCTGGAAGCACCATATATTTT. The entire variable domain, with the rest obtained from reference TRBV7-6 and TRBJ1-3, is as follows: GAGVSQSPRYKVTKRGQDVALRCDPISGHVSLYWYRQALGQGPEFLTYFNYEAQQDKSGLPNDRFSAERPEGSISTLTIQRTEQRDSAMYRCASSPGRISGSTIYFGEGSWLTVV.

The chain carries TRBV6-1 and TRBJ1-5; D may be TRBD1 (6 bases). The ends were cut back, 6 bases at V and 3 bases at J, with 12 bases in the middle. Germline CDR1 reads MNHNS; CDR2 reads SASEGT. The CDR3 is 14 amino acids. CDR3 sequence reads: CASRPSGDNQPQHF. As DNA, the CDR3 is TGTGCCAGCAGGCCCTCAGGGGACAATCAGCCCCAGCATTTT.

This clonotype was observed many times. The chain uses TRBV5-1 and TRBJ1-5; D call uncertain. Germline V CDR1 and CDR2: SGHRS, YFSETQ. Trimming took 0 bases from V and 6 from J, leaving 7 bases between them. CDR3 length equals 13 residues. The CDR3 loop reads CASSLVPLQPQHF. The CDR3 DNA follows: TGCGCCAGCAGCTTGGTTCCGCTTCAGCCCCAGCATTTT.

The genes are TRBV28 and TRBJ1-2, with D unresolved. CDR1 is MDHEN and CDR2 is SYDVKM in the germline V gene. The CDR3 runs to 11 residues. The ends were cut back, 6 bases at V and 6 bases at J, with 8 bases in the middle. The CDR3 sequence is CASSTPNGYTF. DNA for the CDR3: TGTGCCAGCAGCACGCCCAATGGCTACACCTTC.

The chain uses TRBV2 and TRBJ2-1; D uncertain. The CDR3 has 12 residues. Per germline, CDR1 SNHLY and CDR2 FYNNEI. Trimming cost V 10 bases and J 0 bases, with 7 bases left between them. The DNA of the CDR3 is TGTGCCACCACGGACTCCTACAATGAGCAGTTCTTC. It encodes CATTDSYNEQFF.

This clonotype was seen ten or more times. The chain couples TRBV2 to TRBJ1-4; 11 nucleotides agree with TRBD1. The CDR3 runs 19 residues. V gave up 4 bases and J gave up 0 bases; unmatched junction bases: 10. Per the germline V gene, CDR1 is SNHLY and CDR2 is FYNNEI. The CDR3 protein is CASSGGTGGRYATNEKLFF. The CDR3 DNA follows: TGTGCCAGCAGTGGAGGGACAGGGGGTAGATATGCAACTAATGAAAAACTGTTTTTT. The variable domain in full, with the rest retrieved from reference TRBV2 and TRBJ1-4, is EPEVTQTPSHQVTQMGQEVILRCVPISNHLYFYWYRQILGQKVEFLVSFYNNEISEKSEIFDDQFSVERPDGSNFTLKIRSTKLEDSAMYFCASSGGTGGRYATNEKLFFGSGTQLSVL.

This clonotype was observed many times. This CDR3 is CSVLSSSAMSEAFF. CDR3 coding DNA: TGCAGCGTTTTAAGTTCCTCAGCGATGTCTGAAGCTTTCTTT. V and J are TRBV29-1 and TRBJ1-1; D is unclear. The CDR3 is 14 amino acids. Germline V lookup: CDR1 SQVTM, CDR2 ANQGSEA. V lost 5 bases and J lost 6, with 19 bases in between.

This clonotype was observed at least ten times. The junction shows a germline mismatch at one end, possibly a read error. This chain joins TRBV5-1 and TRBJ1-1; 11 nucleotides match TRBD1. This CDR3 has 16 amino acids. Germline V gene sequence: CDR1 SGHRS, CDR2 YFSETQ. The CDR3: CASSYGQGAGGAEAFF. CDR3 bases: TGCGCCAGCAGCTACGGACAGGGGGCTGGAGGGGCTGAAGCCTTCTTT.

This CDR3 is CASSLDLNVGRRMNTEAFF. The CDR3 nucleotides are TGTGCCAGCAGCTTAGATCTAAATGTCGGCAGGCGGATGAACACTGAAGCTTTCTTT. The chain has TRBV11-2 and TRBJ1-1; D unclear. Between the trimmed V and J ends, which lost 0 bases and 0 bases, there was a span of 20 bases. The CDR3 runs to 19 residues. The germline CDR1 and CDR2 sequences are SGHAT and FQNNGV.

A note on this clonotype: A read error is possible here, since a much larger clone lies one base away. In nucleotides, the CDR3 is TGTGCCAGCAGGCGACTAGCGGGGGGCACAGATACGCAGTATTTT. As protein: CASRRLAGGTDTQYF. The gene calls are TRBV2 and TRBJ2-3, with 12 bases matching TRBD2. CDR1 and CDR2 (germline): SNHLY, FYNNEI. CDR3 length: 15 residues. Trimming cost V 6 bases and J 1 base; bases outside gene matches: 2.

This clonotype was seen at least ten times. The chain links TRBV29-1 to TRBJ2-7; D remains ambiguous. V lost 4 bases and J lost 4, with 11 bases in between. This CDR3 is 12 amino acids long. Germline values: CDR1 SQVTM, CDR2 ANQGSEA. In DNA form, the CDR3 reads TGCAGCGTTGTAGTCAGTTCGTACGAGCAGTACTTC. This codes for CSVVVSSYEQYF.

V is TRBV20-1 and J is TRBJ1-2; the match to TRBD1 covers 7 bases. Germline V gene lookup returns CDR1 DFQATT and CDR2 SNEGSKA (reference sequence). The CDR3 extends over 14 amino acids. V gave up 5 bases and J gave up 1 base; unmatched junction bases: 7. The CDR3 spells CSARRDSVNYGYTF. CDR3 sequence (DNA): TGCAGTGCTCGCCGGGACAGCGTTAACTATGGCTACACCTTC.